This entry features one T cell receptor (beta chain) sequence. The data originate from a study of T cell responses to AZD1222 COVID-19 vaccine. Measured with immunoSEQ multiplex PCR; TCRdb has only the in-frame clones, and not every one. Seen here are about 90,000 clones, roughly 86% observed once, and the top ten hold under 6.5%. Germline CDR1 and CDR2: MNHEY and SMNVEV (reference sequence). The CDR3 has 17 amino acids. V lost 2 bases, J lost 5 bases, and 19 bases lay in between. The chain is built from TRBV27 and TRBJ2-1, with D hard to call. The sample in question was peripheral blood, obtained on day 0 of AZD1222 vaccination. The sequence derives from an adult in good health. CDR3 coding DNA: TGTGCCAGCAGTTTAGATAAAGGCGTAGCCCGACACAATGAGCAGTTCTTC. Translated: CASSLDKGVARHNEQFF.